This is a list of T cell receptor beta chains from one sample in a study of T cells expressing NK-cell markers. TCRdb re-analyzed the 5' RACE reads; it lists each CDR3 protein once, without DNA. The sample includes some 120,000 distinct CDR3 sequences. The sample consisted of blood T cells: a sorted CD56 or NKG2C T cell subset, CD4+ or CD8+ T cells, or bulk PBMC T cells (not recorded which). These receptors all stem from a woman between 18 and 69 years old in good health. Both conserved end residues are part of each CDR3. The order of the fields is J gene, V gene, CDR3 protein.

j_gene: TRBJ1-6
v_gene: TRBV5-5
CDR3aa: CASSNDRGWSLHF

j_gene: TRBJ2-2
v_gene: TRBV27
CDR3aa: CASSYRGRELFF

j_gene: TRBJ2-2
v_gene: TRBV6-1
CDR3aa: CASSPAILTGELFF

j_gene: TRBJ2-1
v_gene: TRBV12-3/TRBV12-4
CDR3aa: CASRPPSYNEQFF

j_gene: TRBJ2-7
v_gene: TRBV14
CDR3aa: CASSPPPGQGRYEQYF

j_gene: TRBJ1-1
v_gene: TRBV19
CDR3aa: CASSPRGVWTEAFF

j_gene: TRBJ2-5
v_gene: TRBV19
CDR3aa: CASSISGTSGQETQYF

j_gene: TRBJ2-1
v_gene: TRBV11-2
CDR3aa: CASSATSGPYNEQFF

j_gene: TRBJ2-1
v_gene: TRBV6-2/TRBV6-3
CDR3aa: CASSYVDEQFF

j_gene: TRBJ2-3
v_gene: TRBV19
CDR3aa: CASEQGAGTDTQYF

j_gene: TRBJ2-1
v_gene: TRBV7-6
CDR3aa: CASSLMLAGYNEQFF

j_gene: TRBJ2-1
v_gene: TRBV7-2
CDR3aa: CASSLRTGDEQFF

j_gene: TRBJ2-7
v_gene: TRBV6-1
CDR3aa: CASSPGQISYEQYF

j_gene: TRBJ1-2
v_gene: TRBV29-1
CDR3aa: CSVEWQPPYYGYTF

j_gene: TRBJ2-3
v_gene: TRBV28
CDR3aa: CASREYAGTSTDTQYF

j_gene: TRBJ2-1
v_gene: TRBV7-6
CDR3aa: CASSPGYYNEQFF

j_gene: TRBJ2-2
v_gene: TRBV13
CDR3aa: CASFGANTGELFF

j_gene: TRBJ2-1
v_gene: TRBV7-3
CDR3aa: CASSLSLAFDEQFF

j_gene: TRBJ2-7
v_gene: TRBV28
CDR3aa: CASSFLRLGEQYF

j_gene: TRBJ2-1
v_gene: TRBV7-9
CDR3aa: CASSSLGLVAGYNEQFF

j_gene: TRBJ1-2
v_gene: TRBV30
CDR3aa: CACWGRTGTYGYTF

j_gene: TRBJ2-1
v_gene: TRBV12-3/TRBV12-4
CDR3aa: CASSPEGQGNEQFF

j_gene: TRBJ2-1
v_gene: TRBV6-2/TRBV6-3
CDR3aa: CASSSPRTGVYEQFF